A selection of T cell receptor beta chains follows, all from one sample in a study of T-cell memory formation after mild COVID-19. TCRdb fed the 5' RACE reads into MiXCR, producing one record per CDR3 protein. The data hold roughly 280,000 distinct CDR3 sequences, with 7% to 10% observed a single time. The material sequenced was PBMCs or a T cell subset sorted from them (not recorded which). The receptor set was obtained from a man aged 18 to 30 who had mild COVID-19 (a few samples of this study predate the infection). Cell type and time point are not known. Each CDR3 is given with its conserved first and last residue. D genes are given only for firm matches. A clone size is listed for some rows: how often the clone was seen (once, few, many), or a class if it is expanded.

CDR3 DNA: TGTGCCAGCAGCTTAGCGACGGGGTCAAAGTATCAGCCCCAGCATTTT; CDR3 protein: CASSLATGSKYQPQHF; D gene: -; J gene: TRBJ1-5; V gene: TRBV7-2; clone size: few
CDR3 DNA: TGCAGTGCCTTGCAGGGCGGGGAAAACATTCAGTACTTC; CDR3 protein: CSALQGGENIQYF; D gene: -; J gene: TRBJ2-4; V gene: TRBV20-1; clone size: few
CDR3 DNA: TGTGCCAGCAGCGCCGGGACAGGGTGGGATACGCAGTATTTT; CDR3 protein: CASSAGTGWDTQYF; D gene: TRBD1; J gene: TRBJ2-3; V gene: TRBV7-9; clone size: few
CDR3 DNA: TGTGCCAGCAGCTTTGCTAGCGGGGGGGGCACAGATACGCAGTATTTT; CDR3 protein: CASSFASGGGTDTQYF; D gene: TRBD2; J gene: TRBJ2-3; V gene: TRBV7-2; clone size: many
CDR3 DNA: TGTGCCATCAGTGAGTCGTGGGGACAGAACTATGGCTACACCTTC; CDR3 protein: CAISESWGQNYGYTF; D gene: TRBD1; J gene: TRBJ1-2; V gene: TRBV10-3; clone size: few
CDR3 DNA: TGTGCCAGCAGCTTAGTCTCGGGGGGCCAACACGAGCAGTACTTC; CDR3 protein: CASSLVSGGQHEQYF; D gene: -; J gene: TRBJ2-7; V gene: TRBV7-2; clone size: few
CDR3 DNA: TGCGCCAGCAGCTTGGGACAGGATAATCACTACACCTTC; CDR3 protein: CASSLGQDNHYTF; D gene: -; J gene: TRBJ1-2; V gene: TRBV5-1; clone size: many
CDR3 DNA: TGTGCCAGCAGCTTCGGGCCTCAGCCCCAGCATTTT; CDR3 protein: CASSFGPQPQHF; D gene: -; J gene: TRBJ1-5; V gene: TRBV7-2; clone size: many
CDR3 DNA: TGTGCCAGCAGCTTAAAGAGGGGCGCAGGGAGGACAGATACGCAGTATTTT; CDR3 protein: CASSLKRGAGRTDTQYF; D gene: -; J gene: TRBJ2-3; V gene: TRBV7-8; clone size: -
CDR3 DNA: TGTGCCAGCTTCACAGGGTACAGCTCCGGGGAGCTGTTTTTT; CDR3 protein: CASFTGYSSGELFF; D gene: -; J gene: TRBJ2-2; V gene: TRBV2; clone size: few
CDR3 DNA: TGTGCCAGCAGCCTCCAAGAAGACAGGAAGCAGTTCTTC; CDR3 protein: CASSLQEDRKQFF; D gene: -; J gene: TRBJ2-1; V gene: TRBV13; clone size: many
CDR3 DNA: TGTGCCAGCAGCTTAGCCCCCGGGACAGTGAACACTGAAGCTTTCTTT; CDR3 protein: CASSLAPGTVNTEAFF; D gene: TRBD1; J gene: TRBJ1-1; V gene: TRBV7-9; clone size: few
CDR3 DNA: TGCGCCAGCAGCACTGGGACGGGGGAGCCCCAGCATTTT; CDR3 protein: CASSTGTGEPQHF; D gene: -; J gene: TRBJ1-5; V gene: TRBV5-1; clone size: -
CDR3 DNA: TGTGCCAGCAGGAGCGGGCAAGGCTACGAGCAGTACTTC; CDR3 protein: CASRSGQGYEQYF; D gene: -; J gene: TRBJ2-7; V gene: TRBV6-5; clone size: -
CDR3 DNA: TGTGCCAGCTCACTAGGACAGGAGTTCGCTGAGCAGTTCTTC; CDR3 protein: CASSLGQEFAEQFF; D gene: TRBD1; J gene: TRBJ2-1; V gene: TRBV18; clone size: few
CDR3 DNA: TGTGCCAGCAGCTTAGCGCGGGGCCCCCTCCACTTT; CDR3 protein: CASSLARGPLHF; D gene: -; J gene: TRBJ1-6; V gene: TRBV7-2; clone size: -
CDR3 DNA: TGTGCCAGCAGCTTAGAACTCTACGAGCAGTACTTC; CDR3 protein: CASSLELYEQYF; D gene: -; J gene: TRBJ2-7; V gene: TRBV7-9; clone size: -
CDR3 DNA: TGTGCCAGCAGTTCAACGGGGGGCCCTTCAGGCACCCAGTACTTC; CDR3 protein: CASSSTGGPSGTQYF; D gene: -; J gene: TRBJ2-5; V gene: TRBV6-6; clone size: many
CDR3 DNA: TGTGCCAGCAGTTGGGGCGGGGCGATGGGTGGCTACACCTTC; CDR3 protein: CASSWGGAMGGYTF; D gene: -; J gene: TRBJ1-2; V gene: TRBV6-5; clone size: few
CDR3 DNA: TGTGCCAGCAGTTACCAGGCGGGGCTAGCCAAAAACATTCAGTACTTC; CDR3 protein: CASSYQAGLAKNIQYF; D gene: -; J gene: TRBJ2-4; V gene: TRBV6-5; clone size: many
CDR3 DNA: TGCGCCAGCAGTGAGTCCGCAGGGGGTGCGCCCCAGCATTTT; CDR3 protein: CASSESAGGAPQHF; D gene: TRBD1; J gene: TRBJ1-5; V gene: TRBV10-1; clone size: few
CDR3 DNA: TGCGCCAGCAGCCCAAGTCGGGGAAGGTCCCCCAATGAGCAGTTCTTC; CDR3 protein: CASSPSRGRSPNEQFF; D gene: -; J gene: TRBJ2-1; V gene: TRBV5-1; clone size: many
CDR3 DNA: TGTGCCAGCAGTGAAACAGGGCAAGAGACCCAGTACTTC; CDR3 protein: CASSETGQETQYF; D gene: -; J gene: TRBJ2-5; V gene: TRBV28; clone size: few
CDR3 DNA: TGTGCCATCAGTGATGGGGACAGGGGTGATTCACCCCTCCACTTT; CDR3 protein: CAISDGDRGDSPLHF; D gene: TRBD1; J gene: TRBJ1-6; V gene: TRBV10-3; clone size: many
CDR3 DNA: TGTGCCAGCAGCTTGACCGATGGGGGGGCGGATACGCAGTATTTT; CDR3 protein: CASSLTDGGADTQYF; D gene: -; J gene: TRBJ2-3; V gene: TRBV7-3; clone size: many
CDR3 DNA: TGCGCCAGCAGCGACTTGCTGACCGCTGAGGGCACCGGGGAGCTGTTTTTT; CDR3 protein: CASSDLLTAEGTGELFF; D gene: -; J gene: TRBJ2-2; V gene: TRBV4-3; clone size: many
CDR3 DNA: TGTGCCAGCAGCCAATGGGAGGGGCTTTTAAAAACTGAAGCTTTCTTT; CDR3 protein: CASSQWEGLLKTEAFF; D gene: -; J gene: TRBJ1-1; V gene: TRBV7-9; clone size: few
CDR3 DNA: TGTGCCAGCAGCTTAGCTGGCGATTCACCCCTCCACTTT; CDR3 protein: CASSLAGDSPLHF; D gene: -; J gene: TRBJ1-6; V gene: TRBV5-6; clone size: -
CDR3 DNA: TGCGCCAGTAGATACACTACGGGTGCCAACTATGGCTACACCTTC; CDR3 protein: CASRYTTGANYGYTF; D gene: -; J gene: TRBJ1-2; V gene: TRBV5-1; clone size: few
CDR3 DNA: TGTGCCAGCAGTTTTCGGGTGATCTATGGCTACACCTTC; CDR3 protein: CASSFRVIYGYTF; D gene: -; J gene: TRBJ1-2; V gene: TRBV12-3/TRBV12-4; clone size: -
CDR3 DNA: TGCAGTGAAGGGTTGCGGGGGACCACAGATACGCAGTATTTT; CDR3 protein: CSEGLRGTTDTQYF; D gene: TRBD2; J gene: TRBJ2-3; V gene: TRBV20-1; clone size: -
CDR3 DNA: TGCGCCAGCTCGCGCTTACAGGGATTCACAGATACGCAGTATTTT; CDR3 protein: CASSRLQGFTDTQYF; D gene: -; J gene: TRBJ2-3; V gene: TRBV4-3; clone size: few
CDR3 DNA: TGTGCCAGCAGCCCAAACAGGGACTACAATGAGCAGTTCTTC; CDR3 protein: CASSPNRDYNEQFF; D gene: -; J gene: TRBJ2-1; V gene: TRBV11-1; clone size: many
CDR3 DNA: TGTGCCAGCAGCGTCGGGGGGGCTCGCAGAGATACGCAGTATTTT; CDR3 protein: CASSVGGARRDTQYF; D gene: TRBD2; J gene: TRBJ2-3; V gene: TRBV6-5; clone size: few
CDR3 DNA: TGTGCCACCAGTGATGGCTTGAAACGCTCCTACAATGAGCAGTTCTTC; CDR3 protein: CATSDGLKRSYNEQFF; D gene: -; J gene: TRBJ2-1; V gene: TRBV24-1; clone size: -
CDR3 DNA: TGCAGTGCTGGCTACGGGGCCTACGAGCAGTACTTC; CDR3 protein: CSAGYGAYEQYF; D gene: -; J gene: TRBJ2-7; V gene: TRBV20-1; clone size: -
CDR3 DNA: TGCGCCAGCAGCCAAGACAACGGGGGCTATGGCTACACCTTC; CDR3 protein: CASSQDNGGYGYTF; D gene: -; J gene: TRBJ1-2; V gene: TRBV5-1; clone size: many
CDR3 DNA: TGCAGTTCTAGAGATCGAGACAGCAGGGTCCATGAAAAACTGTTTTTT; CDR3 protein: CSSRDRDSRVHEKLFF; D gene: -; J gene: TRBJ1-4; V gene: TRBV20-1; clone size: -